Listed below are T cell receptor beta chains from one sample, sequenced in a study of blood T cell repertoires in COVID-19. Measured with immunoSEQ multiplex PCR; TCRdb has only the in-frame clones, and not every one. The sample carries approximately 250,000 clones, more than 75% recorded once. The sequenced sample consisted of PBMCs or T cells enriched from blood (not recorded which). The receptor set was obtained from a woman aged 60-75 years in a cohort exposed to, infected with or recovered from COVID-19 (not recorded which). The CDR3 runs from the conserved cysteine through the conserved F or W. Not all rows give a size; the values are once, few, many and, for expanded clones, a class.

clone size	J gene	V gene	CDR3 protein
-	TRBJ2-7	TRBV25-1	CARFREPLYEQYF
-	TRBJ2-5	TRBV5-4	CASSLAWRQETQYF
-	TRBJ1-2	TRBV4-3	CASSPVTGGSYGYTF
-	TRBJ2-1	TRBV19	CASSTRGQGANNEQFF
-	TRBJ2-2	TRBV9	CASSVVGSNTGELFF
few	TRBJ1-5	TRBV6-1	CASSEAQLGQPQHF
-	TRBJ2-7	TRBV4-3	CASSPGGAGSYEQYF
-	TRBJ1-2	TRBV14	CASSQETPRHGYTF
-	TRBJ1-4	TRBV4-3	CASSQESQGNEKLFF
once	TRBJ2-7	TRBV11-2	CASSLGQHYEQYF
-	TRBJ1-3	TRBV9	CASSAYRDSSGNTIYF
-	TRBJ2-7	TRBV28	CASSPPGLNYEQYF
once	TRBJ2-2	TRBV13	CASSLVRGGTGELFF
-	TRBJ2-7	TRBV6-5	CASRDRLYEQYF
-	TRBJ2-4	TRBV5-1	CASSQQGAVAKNIQYF
-	TRBJ1-1	TRBV2	CASKGLNTEAFF
-	TRBJ2-7	TRBV7-8	CASSFPGSPYEQYF
-	TRBJ2-6	TRBV6-5	CASAGTGSGANVLTF
-	TRBJ2-5	TRBV3-1/TRBV3-2	CASSHEWAPQYF
-	TRBJ2-1	TRBV5-1	CASSLVGTGDNEQFF
-	TRBJ1-2	TRBV6-5	CASSRETGEGGYTF
-	TRBJ2-1	TRBV14	CASSPDRGRNEQFF
-	TRBJ1-2	TRBV7-2	CASSLGWDRGRSGGYTF
-	TRBJ2-3	TRBV6-5	CARNRDTQYF
-	TRBJ1-6	TRBV10-3	CAISESGSAGTPLHF
-	TRBJ2-2	TRBV6-5	CASSHNRGSGELFF
-	TRBJ2-7	TRBV11-2	CASSLINWSGEQYF
once	TRBJ2-3	TRBV19	CASSIRTSDTQYF
once	TRBJ2-5	TRBV5-1	CASSLAAGETQYF
few	TRBJ2-7	TRBV2	CASTSVGPQYF
-	TRBJ2-7	TRBV7-2	CASSLPVVAGASYEQYF